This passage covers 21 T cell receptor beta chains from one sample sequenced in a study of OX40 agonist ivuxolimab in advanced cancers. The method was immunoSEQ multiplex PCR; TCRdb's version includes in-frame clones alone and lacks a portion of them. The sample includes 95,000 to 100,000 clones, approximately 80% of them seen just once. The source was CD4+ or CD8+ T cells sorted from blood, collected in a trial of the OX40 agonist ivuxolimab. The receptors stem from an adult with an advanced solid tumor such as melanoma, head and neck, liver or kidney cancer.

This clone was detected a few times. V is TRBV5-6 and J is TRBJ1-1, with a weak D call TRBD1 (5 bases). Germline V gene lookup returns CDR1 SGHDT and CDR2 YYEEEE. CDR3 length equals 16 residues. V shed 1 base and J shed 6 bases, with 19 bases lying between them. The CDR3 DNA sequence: TGTGCCAGCAGCTTGCGCCAGGGCGGTTGGTTTTCTGAAGCTTTCTTT. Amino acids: CASSLRQGGWFSEAFF.

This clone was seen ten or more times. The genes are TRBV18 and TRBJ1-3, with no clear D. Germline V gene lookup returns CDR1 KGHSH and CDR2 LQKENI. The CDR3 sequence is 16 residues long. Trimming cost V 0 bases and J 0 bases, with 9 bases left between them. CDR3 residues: CASSPPDGPSGNTIYF. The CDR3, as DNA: TGTGCCAGCTCACCACCGGACGGCCCCTCTGGAAACACCATATATTTT.

CDR3 region: CASSFQAASGNTIYF. The CDR3 nucleotides are TGTGCCAGCAGCTTTCAGGCAGCCTCTGGAAACACCATATATTTT. V and J are TRBV7-2 and TRBJ1-3, with D unresolved. Trimming shortened V by 3 bases and J by 0 bases, and 9 bases separated the two germline ends. Per the germline V gene, CDR1 is SGHTA and CDR2 is FQGNSA. This CDR3 spans 15 amino acids.

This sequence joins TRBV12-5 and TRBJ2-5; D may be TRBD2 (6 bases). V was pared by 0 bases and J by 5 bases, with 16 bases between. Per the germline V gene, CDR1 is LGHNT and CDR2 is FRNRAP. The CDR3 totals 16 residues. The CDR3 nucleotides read TGTGCTAGTGGTTTGGTATCCGGGGGAGGTGGCGAGACCCAGTACTTC. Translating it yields CASGLVSGGGGETQYF.

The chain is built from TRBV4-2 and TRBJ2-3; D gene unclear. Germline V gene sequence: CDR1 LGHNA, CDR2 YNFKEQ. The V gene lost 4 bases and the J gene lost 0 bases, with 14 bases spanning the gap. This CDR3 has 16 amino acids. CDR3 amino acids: CASSLGMVLSTDTQYF. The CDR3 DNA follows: TGTGCCAGCAGCCTAGGGATGGTCCTGAGCACAGATACGCAGTATTTT.

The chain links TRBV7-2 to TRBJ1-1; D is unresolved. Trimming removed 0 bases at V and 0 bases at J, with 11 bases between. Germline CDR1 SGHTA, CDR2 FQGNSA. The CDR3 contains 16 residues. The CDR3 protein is CASSLAGLGMNTEAFF. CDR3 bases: TGTGCCAGCAGCTTAGCGGGTCTGGGAATGAACACTGAAGCTTTCTTT.

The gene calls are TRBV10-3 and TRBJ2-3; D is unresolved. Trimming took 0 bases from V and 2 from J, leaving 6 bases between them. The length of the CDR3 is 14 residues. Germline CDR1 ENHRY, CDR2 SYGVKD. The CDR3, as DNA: TGTGCCATCAGTGAGTCGGCGTTCACAGATACGCAGTATTTT. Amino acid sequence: CAISESAFTDTQYF.

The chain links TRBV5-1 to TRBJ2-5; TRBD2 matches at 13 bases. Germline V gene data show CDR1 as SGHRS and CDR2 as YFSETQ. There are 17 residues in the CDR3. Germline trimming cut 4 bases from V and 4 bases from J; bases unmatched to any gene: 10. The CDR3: CASSLGTSGALGETQYF. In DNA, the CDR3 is TGCGCCAGCAGCCTCGGGACTAGCGGGGCCCTAGGAGAGACCCAGTACTTC.

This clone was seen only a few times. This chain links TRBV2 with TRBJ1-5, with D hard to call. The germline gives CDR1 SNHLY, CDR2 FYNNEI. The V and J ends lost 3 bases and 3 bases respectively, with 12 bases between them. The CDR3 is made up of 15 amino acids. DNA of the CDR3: TGTGCCAGCAGTGACGGGCCCGACCCCAATCAGCCCCAGCATTTT. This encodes CASSDGPDPNQPQHF.

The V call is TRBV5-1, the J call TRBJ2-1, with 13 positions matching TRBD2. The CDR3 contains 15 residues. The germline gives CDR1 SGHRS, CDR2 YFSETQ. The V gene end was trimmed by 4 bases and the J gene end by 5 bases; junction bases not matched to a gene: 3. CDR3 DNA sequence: TGCGCCAGCAGCGGGGGACTAGCGGGGAACAATGAGCAGTTCTTC. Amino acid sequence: CASSGGLAGNNEQFF.

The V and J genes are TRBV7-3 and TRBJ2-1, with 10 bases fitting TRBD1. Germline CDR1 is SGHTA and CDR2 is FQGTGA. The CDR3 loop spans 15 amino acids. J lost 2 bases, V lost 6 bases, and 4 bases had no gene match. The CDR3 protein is CASSSGQGAYNEQFF. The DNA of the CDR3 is TGTGCCAGCAGTTCCGGACAGGGGGCCTACAATGAGCAGTTCTTC.

The CDR3 is CASSRGSDQPQHF. Here the CDR3 DNA reads TGTGCCAGCAGCAGGGGCTCAGATCAGCCCCAGCATTTT. The rearrangement links TRBV25-1 to TRBJ1-5, with D possibly TRBD1 on 6 matching bases. CDR3 length: 13 amino acids. The V gene's germline CDR1 is MGHDK and CDR2 SYGVNS. V was shortened by 6 bases and J by 5 bases, with 11 bases between the two germline ends. The full variable domain, with the rest looked up from reference TRBV25-1 and TRBJ1-5, is EADIYQTPRYLVIGTGKKITLECSQTMGHDKMYWYQQDPGMELHLIHYSYGVNSTEKGDLSSESTVSRIRTEHFPLTLESARPSHTSQYLCASSRGSDQPQHFGDGTRLSIL.

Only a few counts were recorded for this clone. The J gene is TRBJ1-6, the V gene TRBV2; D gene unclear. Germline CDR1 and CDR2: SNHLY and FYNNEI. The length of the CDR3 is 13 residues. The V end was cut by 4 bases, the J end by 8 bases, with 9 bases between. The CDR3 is CASSVTAYSPLHF. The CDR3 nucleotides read TGTGCCAGCAGTGTTACAGCCTATTCACCCCTCCACTTT.

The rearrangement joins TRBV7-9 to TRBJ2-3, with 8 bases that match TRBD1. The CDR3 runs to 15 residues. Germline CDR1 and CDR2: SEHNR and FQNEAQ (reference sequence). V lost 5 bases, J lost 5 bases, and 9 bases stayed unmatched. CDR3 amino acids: CASSTTTGERDTQYF. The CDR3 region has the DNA TGTGCCAGCAGCACCACGACAGGGGAAAGAGATACGCAGTATTTT.

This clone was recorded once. The CDR3 sequence: CASSFRLAGQYEQYF. The DNA for the CDR3 is TGTGCCAGCAGCTTCCGACTAGCGGGACAATACGAGCAGTACTTC. The chain is built from TRBV7-6 and TRBJ2-7; 11 positions match TRBD2. With V trimmed by 3 bases and J by 4 bases, 5 bases remained unmatched. There are 15 residues in the CDR3. CDR1 and CDR2 from the germline V gene are SGHVS and FNYEAQ.

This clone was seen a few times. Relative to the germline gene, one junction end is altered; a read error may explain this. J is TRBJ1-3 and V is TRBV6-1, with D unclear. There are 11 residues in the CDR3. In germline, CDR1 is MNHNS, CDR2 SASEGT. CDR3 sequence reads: CASSETVSQRF. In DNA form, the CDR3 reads TGTGCCAGCAGTGAAACTGTGTCTCAACGGTTT.

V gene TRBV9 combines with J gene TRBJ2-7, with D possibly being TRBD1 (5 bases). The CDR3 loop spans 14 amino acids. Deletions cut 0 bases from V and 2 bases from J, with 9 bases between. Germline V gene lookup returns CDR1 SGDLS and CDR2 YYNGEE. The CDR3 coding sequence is TGTGCCAGCAGCGTAGGGGCAGGGCCCTACGAGCAGTACTTC. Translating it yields CASSVGAGPYEQYF. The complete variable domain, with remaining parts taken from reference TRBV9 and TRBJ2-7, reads DSGVTQTPKHLITATGQRVTLRCSPRSGDLSVYWYQQSLDQGLQFLIQYYNGEERAKGNILERFSAQQFPDLHSELNLSSLELGDSALYFCASSVGAGPYEQYFGPGTRLTVT.

CDR3 sequence: CASSLNEKLFF. The CDR3 DNA reads TGTGCCAGCAGCCTTAATGAAAAACTGTTTTTT. The V call is TRBV7-6, the J call TRBJ1-4; D is undetermined. The CDR3 runs to 11 residues. Germline CDR1 is SGHVS and CDR2 is FNYEAQ. V was pared by 5 bases and J by 4 bases, with 2 bases between.

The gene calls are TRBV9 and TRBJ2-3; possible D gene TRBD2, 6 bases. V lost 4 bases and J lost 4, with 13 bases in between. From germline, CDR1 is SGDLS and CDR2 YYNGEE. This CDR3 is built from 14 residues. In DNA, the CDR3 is TGTGCCAGCAGCCCAGGAGGGGTCGCAGATACGCAGTATTTT. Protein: CASSPGGVADTQYF.

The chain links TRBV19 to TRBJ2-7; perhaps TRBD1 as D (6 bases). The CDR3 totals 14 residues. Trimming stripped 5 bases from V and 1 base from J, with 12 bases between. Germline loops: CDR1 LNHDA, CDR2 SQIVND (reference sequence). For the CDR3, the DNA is TGTGCCAGTAGTCTAGGGGGTCATTCCTACGAGCAGTACTTC. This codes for CASSLGGHSYEQYF.

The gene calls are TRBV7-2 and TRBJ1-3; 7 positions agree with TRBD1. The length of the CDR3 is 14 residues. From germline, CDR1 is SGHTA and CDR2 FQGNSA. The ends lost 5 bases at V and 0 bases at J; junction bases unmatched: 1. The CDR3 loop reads CASSRDSSGNTIYF. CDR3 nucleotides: TGTGCCAGCAGCCGGGACAGCTCTGGAAACACCATATATTTT.